This T cell receptor beta chain appears in the sequencing data of a study of blood T cell repertoires in COVID-19. Study-wide background: There were acute and convalescent COVID-19 samples, and they came from the United States, Italy and Spain. In each case, the material was cDNA or gDNA derived from T cells, B-cell-depleted T cells, or PBMCs.

In the original processing: Scientists estimated how many nucleated cells there were by amplifying reference gene primers. The assay was immunoSEQ multiplex PCR, and TCRdb's table has in-frame clones only and misses some. The DNA was the basis for D and trimming; V, J and clone size are from that table. This sample carries tens of thousands of clones, 82% of them seen once, and the ten largest clones take 11% to 15%. Material for sequencing was peripheral blood. The source is a human donor with acute or convalescent COVID-19. The donor label of this sample is uncertain.

The CDR3 DNA follows: TGTGCCAGCAGCACCACCCTGCGGGGGAGCTCGGATACGCAGTATTTT. Protein product: CASSTTLRGSSDTQYF. The rearrangement joins TRBV7-9 to TRBJ2-3; 7 bases line up with TRBD2. CDR3 length equals 16 residues. Germline V gives CDR1 SEHNR, CDR2 FQNEAQ (reference sequence). V was pared by 5 bases and J by 6 bases, with 14 bases of the junction left unmatched.